The 2 T cell receptor beta chains below come from one sample, sequenced in a study of PD-1 blockade in mismatch repair-deficient tumors. Some clones are missing from TCRdb's copy, which holds only in-frame ones; the method was immunoSEQ multiplex PCR. The table shows some 120,000 clones, with about 88% occurring only once. The sample consisted of peripheral blood, taken roughly 67 weeks after starting pembrolizumab. Source of these receptors: an adult with mismatch repair-deficient cancer.

As for this clone: Germline is not matched at one junction end, which may reflect a read error. The genes are TRBV7-9 and TRBJ2-3, with 8 bases identical to TRBD2. CDR1 and CDR2 (germline): SEHNR, FQNEAQ (reference sequence). CDR3 length: 15 residues. The CDR3 bases are TGTGCCAGCATCTTAAGCGGGAGAATCTCAGATACGCAGTATTTT. Translating gives CASILSGRISDTQYF.

The rearrangement joins TRBV6-6 to TRBJ2-5, with 9 bases aligning to TRBD2. The CDR3 totals 16 residues. With 1 base clipped from V and 5 bases from J, the junction kept 8 bases outside the gene matches. Looked up from germline, CDR1 is MNHNY and CDR2 is SVGAGI (reference sequence). The DNA for the CDR3 is TGTGCCAGCAGTTACTTGGGACTAGCTCCTCAGGAGACCCAGTACTTC. Amino acids: CASSYLGLAPQETQYF.